This entry features one TCR beta chain sequence. Its antigen is unknown. Here immunoSEQ multiplex PCR was the method, and the copy in TCRdb shows in-frame clones only, minus some. Counted here are about 7,200 clones, 80% to 90% occurring once; the ten biggest clones make up about 7.8%. This entry comes from a study of T cell repertoires in ileal Crohn's disease. Study summary: Surgery for a complication: stricturing in 61%, penetrating in roughly 40%. Broader study findings: Every patient over 26.8% clonality showed endoscopic recurrence. Compared with CD4 T cells, sorted CD8 cells carried more expanded clones. Active smokers at surgery had more clonal expansions than non-smokers.

The sequencing input was ileal tissue. This TCR came from an adult with Crohn's disease.

The CDR3 sequence: CASSYPQKNTEAFF. Here the CDR3 DNA reads TGTGCCAGCAGCTACCCCCAAAAGAACACTGAAGCTTTCTTT. The V and J genes are TRBV6-6 and TRBJ1-1; D remains ambiguous. The CDR3 is made up of 14 amino acids. Germline CDR1 is MNHNY and CDR2 is SVGAGI (reference sequence). V lost 6 bases to trimming and J lost 1 base, with 12 bases between them.